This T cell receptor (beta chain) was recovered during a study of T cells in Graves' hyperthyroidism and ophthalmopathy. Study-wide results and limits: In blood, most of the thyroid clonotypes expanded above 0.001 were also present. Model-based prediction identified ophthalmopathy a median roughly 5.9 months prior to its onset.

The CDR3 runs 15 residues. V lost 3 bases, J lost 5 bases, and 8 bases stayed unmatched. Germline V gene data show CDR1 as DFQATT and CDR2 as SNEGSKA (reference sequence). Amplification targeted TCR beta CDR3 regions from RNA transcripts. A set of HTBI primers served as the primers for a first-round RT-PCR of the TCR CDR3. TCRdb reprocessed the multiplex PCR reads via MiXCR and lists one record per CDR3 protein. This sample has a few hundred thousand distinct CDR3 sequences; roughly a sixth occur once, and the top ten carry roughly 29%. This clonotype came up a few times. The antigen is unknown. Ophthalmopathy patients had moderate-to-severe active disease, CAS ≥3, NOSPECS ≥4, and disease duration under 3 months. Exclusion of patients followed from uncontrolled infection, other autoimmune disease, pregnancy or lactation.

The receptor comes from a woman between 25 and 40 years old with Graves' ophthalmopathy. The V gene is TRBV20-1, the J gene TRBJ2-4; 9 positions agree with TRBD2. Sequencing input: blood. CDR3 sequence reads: CSASGTSYRENIQYF. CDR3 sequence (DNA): TGCAGTGCTAGTGGGACTAGCTATCGGGAAAACATTCAGTACTTC.